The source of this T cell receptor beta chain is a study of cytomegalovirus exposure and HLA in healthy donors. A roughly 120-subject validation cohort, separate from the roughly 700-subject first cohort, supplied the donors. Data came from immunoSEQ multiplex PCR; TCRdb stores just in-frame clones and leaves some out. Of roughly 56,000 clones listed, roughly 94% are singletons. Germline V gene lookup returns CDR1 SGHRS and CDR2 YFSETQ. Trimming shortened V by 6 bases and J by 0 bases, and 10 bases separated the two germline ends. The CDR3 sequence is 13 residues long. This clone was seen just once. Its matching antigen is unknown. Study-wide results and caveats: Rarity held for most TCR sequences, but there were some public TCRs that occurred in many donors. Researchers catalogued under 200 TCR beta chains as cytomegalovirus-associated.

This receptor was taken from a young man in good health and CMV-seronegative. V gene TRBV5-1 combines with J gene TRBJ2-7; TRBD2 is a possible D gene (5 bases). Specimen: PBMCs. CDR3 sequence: CASTPGDSYEQYF. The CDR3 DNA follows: TGCGCCAGCACCCCCGGGGACTCCTACGAGCAGTACTTC.